This T cell receptor beta chain came from a study of blood T cell repertoires in COVID-19 (dated by TCRdb to about 2020). Study-wide context: Collaborator samples came from the United States, Italy and Spain and covered acute and convalescent phases of COVID-19. The samples were drawn from the first 160 participants of the ongoing ImmuneRACE study and from 1,254 subjects provided by 6 global collaborators. A de-identified subject ID, COVID-19 status, age in years and sex were almost always included in the sample metadata. The dataset comprised deeply sampled blood TCRbeta repertoires from subjects exposed to, actively infected with, or recovered from COVID-19. Where HLA class I and class II types were available, the types were taken from metadata supplied by the sample provider, not from assay-based typing. The repertoires were made available in a free public database intended to serve as a resource for research on the immune response to SARS-CoV-2. The material from the prospective study consisted of cDNA or gDNA derived from T cells, B-cell-depleted T cells, or PBMCs.

Each collaborating institution followed its own protocols to collect whole blood in K2EDTA tubes. For TCRbeta analysis, collaborators shipped samples in one of three forms: frozen whole blood, isolated PBMCs, or DNA extracted from either of those sample types. The germline V gene (reference sequence) supplies CDR1 SEHNR and CDR2 FQNEAQ. The trim is 4 bases for V and 5 bases for J, with a gap of 18 bases between the germline ends. From the cysteine up to the phenylalanine, the CDR3 has a length of 17 residues. The only DNA kept is the CDR3, 51 bases in frame from the first base. TCRbeta CDR3 regions were amplified from genomic DNA by means of the immunoSEQ Assay, a bias-controlled multiplex PCR. Under the source paper's analysis protocol: Within the assay, amplification of reference gene primers was used to estimate how many nucleated cells each sample contained. To quantify the absolute abundance of each unique TCRbeta CDR3 rearrangement, sequence reads were collapsed and filtered. For each sample, productive Simpson clonality was calculated by taking the square root of Simpson's diversity index across productive rearrangements. What TCRdb holds here is the immuneACCESS table cut down to in-frame rearrangements. Part of the clones is not present; checked against another copy, under half of the missing clones reflect an unresolved V gene, and the others are unexplained. Clone size and V and J calls were adopted from that table, with D and trimming inferred from the DNA. This sample holds 50,000 to 65,000 clones; more than 80% were observed only once. Approximately 5.4% of the sample belongs to the ten largest clones.

To note about this clone: No cognate antigen has been identified for it. No much larger clonotype is one base removed from it; base qualities were not supplied.

The research as a whole found: How much clinical and demographic metadata was included differed by source and by participant, and the metadata was provided uncurated.

Sequencing input: peripheral blood. The clonotype was recovered from a woman in her sixties or seventies with acute or convalescent COVID-19. The chain links TRBV7-9 with TRBJ1-6; 5 matching bases give a weak D call of TRBD1. The sequence in DNA is TGTGCCAGCAGCTCCCCTCGGGGGGGGAGTGATAATTCACCCCTCCACTTT. This translates into CASSSPRGGSDNSPLHF.